A single sample gave rise to the 18 T cell receptor beta chains below, sequenced in a study of breast tumors, draining lymph nodes, adjacent tissues. Breast cancer patients provided tissue from their axillary draining lymph nodes. TCRdb used MiXCR to reprocess the multiplex PCR reads, holding one entry per CDR3 protein. The table records 200,000 or so distinct CDR3 sequences, around 29% of them present only once. The sequenced material came from axillary lymph node tissue. These receptors were collected from a female donor with breast cancer. Some clones in this sample may be carry-over from other donors' samples.

The chain recombines TRBV6-2 or TRBV6-3 with TRBJ2-7, with D maybe TRBD2 (6 bases). Per germline, CDR1 MNHEY and CDR2 SVGEGT. This CDR3 contains 15 residues. The V end lost 5 bases, the J end lost 3 bases, and 17 bases lay between the germline ends. The CDR3 sequence is CASSHPVGGVYEQYF. CDR3 nucleotides: TGTGCCAGCAGTCATCCGGTGGGGGGAGTCTACGAGCAGTACTTC.

The chain couples TRBV10-3 to TRBJ2-7; 10 nucleotides match TRBD1. The ends lost 6 bases at V and 4 bases at J; junction bases unmatched: 6. The CDR3 is 14 amino acids. In germline, CDR1 is ENHRY, CDR2 SYGVKD. The CDR3 loop reads CAIREGQGRYEQYF. The CDR3 nucleotides are TGTGCCATCAGGGAGGGACAGGGGAGGTACGAGCAGTACTTC.

V usage is TRBV28 and J usage is TRBJ2-6, with TRBD2 matching 15 bases. The CDR3 extends over 18 amino acids. The trim removed 7 bases at V and 7 bases at J, leaving 11 bases unmatched. In germline, CDR1 is MDHEN, CDR2 SYDVKM. DNA of the CDR3: TGTGCCAGCACCCCTCCGGGACTAGCGGGGGGAGGAGCCAACGTCCTGACTTTC. Translated, it gives CASTPPGLAGGGANVLTF.

Remarks on this clonotype: Since the CDR3 does not end with the conserved phenylalanine or tryptophan, this likely comes from a read error. The chain links TRBV6-6 to TRBJ1-2, with a tentative D call TRBD1 (5 bases). With 5 bases removed from V and 1 base from J, the gap between germline ends came to 8 bases. The CDR3 covers 13 residues. CDR1 and CDR2 from the germline V gene are MNHNY and SVGAGI (reference sequence). The CDR3, as DNA: TGTGCCAGCAGTAGTCAGGGTAACTATGGCTACACCCTC. This translates into CASSSQGNYGYTL.

This clonotype appeared many times. The V and J genes are TRBV6-2 or TRBV6-3 and TRBJ2-3; a weak D match, TRBD2 (6 bases). Germline V gene lookup returns CDR1 MNHEY and CDR2 SVGEGT. CDR3 length equals 15 residues. V was trimmed by 6 bases and J by 0 bases, leaving 13 bases between them. CDR3 loop: CASRPGRSSTDTQYF. The CDR3 coding sequence is TGTGCCAGCAGACCAGGGAGGTCTAGCACAGATACGCAGTATTTT.

V gene TRBV20-1 combines with J gene TRBJ2-3; 8 bases line up with TRBD2. The germline CDR1 and CDR2 sequences are DFQATT and SNEGSKA (reference sequence). The CDR3 contains 15 residues. V shed 1 base and J 11 bases; nucleotides not matched to a gene: 14. The CDR3 protein is CSARGDWRGANEQYF. The DNA of the CDR3 is TGCAGTGCTAGAGGGGACTGGCGGGGGGCAAATGAGCAGTATTTT.

This sequence joins TRBV2 and TRBJ2-5; 13 bases agree with TRBD2. Germline CDR1 reads SNHLY; CDR2 reads FYNNEI. V lost 5 bases to trimming and J lost 0 bases; unmatched junction nucleotides: 6. This CDR3 region has 17 residues. CDR3 DNA: TGTGCCAGCAGTAGAGGACTAGCGGGGGACAACCAAGAGACCCAGTACTTC. Amino acid sequence: CASSRGLAGDNQETQYF.

The chain joins TRBV5-5 to TRBJ1-1; weak D call: TRBD1 (5 bases). Germline V gene data show CDR1 as SGHKS and CDR2 as YYEKEE (reference sequence). CDR3 size: 12 residues. The ends were cut back, 5 bases at V and 3 bases at J, with 8 bases in the middle. DNA for the CDR3: TGTGCCAGCAGTTGGGGCGACACTGAAGCTTTCTTT. Translated: CASSWGDTEAFF.

The sample holds a few counts of this clonotype. A read error may be the cause here, since a much bigger clone is one base away. V gene TRBV20-1 combines with J gene TRBJ1-2; D remains unclear. The germline V gene has CDR1 DFQATT and CDR2 SNEGSKA (reference sequence). This CDR3 has 13 residues. Trimming stripped 6 bases from V and 10 bases from J, with 21 bases between. The CDR3 loop reads CSAWTGELDAYTF. CDR3 in DNA: TGCAGTGCCTGGACCGGGGAGTTGGATGCCTACACCTTC.

This clonotype occurred many times. The chain has TRBV30 and TRBJ1-2, with TRBD1 matching 7 bases. There are 16 residues in the CDR3. V trimming: 2 bases; J trimming: 1 base; junction bases outside the gene matches: 10. Germline CDR1 and CDR2: GTSNPN and SVGIG (reference sequence). In DNA form, the CDR3 reads TGTGCCTGGAGTAGACAGGGTGCAGTTCTTAACTATGGCTACACCTTC. Translating it yields CAWSRQGAVLNYGYTF. The full variable domain, its missing parts supplied by reference TRBV30 and TRBJ1-2, is SQTIHQWPATLVQPVGSPLSLECTVEGTSNPNLYWYRQAAGRGLQLLFYSVGIGQISSEVPQNLSASRPQDRQFILSSKKLLLSDSGFYLCAWSRQGAVLNYGYTFGSGTRLTVV.

J is TRBJ2-1 and V is TRBV2; 8 bases are a match to TRBD1. V gave up 3 bases and J gave up 6 bases; unmatched junction bases: 7. The CDR3 length is 15 residues. Germline assignment: CDR1 SNHLY and CDR2 FYNNEI. CDR3 DNA sequence: TGTGCCAGCAGTGACCAGGACAGGGTAGGCAATGAGCAGTTCTTC. This sequence encodes CASSDQDRVGNEQFF.

This clonotype has a count of ten or more. The CDR3 is CAWSVLSYKETQYF. The CDR3 DNA reads as TGTGCCTGGAGTGTACTATCCTATAAAGAGACCCAGTACTTC. The rearrangement uses TRBV30 and TRBJ2-5, with unresolved D. Germline V gives CDR1 GTSNPN, CDR2 SVGIG (reference sequence). There are 14 residues in the CDR3. V was pared by 0 bases and J by 3 bases, with 11 bases between.

This clonotype came up a few times. A much larger clonotype is one base distant, so this may be a read error. V is TRBV6-6 and J is TRBJ1-2; D gene unclear. Germline V gene data show CDR1 as MNHNY and CDR2 as SVGAGI (reference sequence). Trimming left V 10 bases short and J 3 bases short, with 12 bases between. The CDR3 extends over 12 amino acids. The CDR3 DNA reads as TGTGCCACCCGGCACGTGGACTATGGCTACACCTTC. It translates to CATRHVDYGYTF.

The gene calls are TRBV11-2 and TRBJ1-5; D might be TRBD1 (5 bases). CDR1 is SGHAT, CDR2 FQNNGV, per germline. Trimming left V 5 bases short and J 14 bases short, with 22 bases between. This CDR3 region has 14 residues. In DNA, the CDR3 is TGTGCCAGCAGCCCGGGACTAGCGGGAGGAAATGAGCATTTT. The encoded protein is CASSPGLAGGNEHF. Variable domain in full (rest from reference TRBV11-2 and TRBJ1-5): EAGVAQSPRYKIIEKRQSVAFWCNPISGHATLYWYQQILGQGPKLLIQFQNNGVVDDSQLPKDRFSAERLKGVDSTLKIQPAKLEDSAVYLCASSPGLAGGNEHFGDGTRLSIL.

This clonotype was seen many times. The chain has TRBV20-1 and TRBJ2-1; 13 bases line up with TRBD2. With 0 bases clipped from V and 3 bases from J, the junction kept 11 bases outside the gene matches. The CDR3 spans 19 residues. CDR1 DFQATT and CDR2 SNEGSKA come from the germline V gene (reference sequence). The CDR3 sequence is CSARDYGLAGALGYNEQFF. For the CDR3, the DNA is TGCAGTGCTAGAGATTACGGACTAGCGGGAGCATTGGGCTACAATGAGCAGTTCTTC.

At least ten counts were recorded for this clonotype. This chain links TRBV2 with TRBJ2-2; 8 nucleotides line up with TRBD1. The CDR3 totals 15 residues. The germline V gene encodes CDR1 SNHLY and CDR2 FYNNEI. The V segment lost 6 bases and the J segment 5 bases; nucleotides outside the gene matches: 8. For the CDR3, the DNA is TGTGCCAGCAGGGCCGGACAGGGTTTTACCGGGGAGCTGTTTTTT. Its translation is CASRAGQGFTGELFF.

As to this clonotype: A much larger clonotype is one base distant, so this may be a read error. V usage is TRBV20-1 and J usage is TRBJ2-5; D perhaps matches TRBD2 (5 bases). V gave up 4 bases and J gave up 7 bases, with 19 bases separating them. The CDR3 has 14 amino acids. CDR1 and CDR2 from the germline V gene are DFQATT and SNEGSKA (reference sequence). CDR3 in DNA: TGCAGTGCTATTGGAGGCAGTTCGTGGGCGACCCAGTACTTC. Its translation: CSAIGGSSWATQYF.

Details on this clonotype: The junction departs from germline at one end; a sequencing error may be responsible. V and J are TRBV5-1 and TRBJ2-3; D possibly uses TRBD1 or TRBD2 (5 bases each). Germline V gene lookup returns CDR1 SGHRS and CDR2 YFSETQ. The CDR3 contains 17 residues. The CDR3 loop reads CASRLGVRTASTDTQYF. In DNA, the CDR3 is TGCGCCAGCAGGTTGGGGGTCAGGACGGCGAGCACAGATACGCAGTATTTT. Filled out from reference TRBV5-1 and TRBJ2-3, the complete variable domain reads KAGVTQTPRYLIKTRGQQVTLSCSPISGHRSVSWYQQTPGQGLQFLFEYFSETQRNKGNFPGRFSGRQFSNSRSEMNVSTLELGDSALYLCASRLGVRTASTDTQYFGPGTRLTVL.